The entry that follows covers one TCR beta chain sequence. The target antigen is unknown. The data stem from a study of blood T cells in healthy people across ages. The study, taken as a whole, reports: Significant beta diversity loss was already apparent by age approximately 42, declining roughly linearly.

V was trimmed by 0 bases and J by 0 bases, leaving 6 bases between them. There are 15 residues in the CDR3. The germline CDR1 and CDR2 sequences are LGHNA and YSLEER. Then a second PCR, running about 6 to 11 cycles, was carried out with a sample-barcoded 5' primer and a J-beta primer mix. TCRdb re-derived calls from the 5' RACE reads in MiXCR, one entry per CDR3 protein. The sample shows approximately 880,000 distinct CDR3 sequences, around 49% of them seen only once. Per-sample yields of isolated PBMCs were at least 7 million. This rearrangement joins TRBV4-3 to TRBJ1-3; D gene uncertain. This clonotype originated in a man aged 25-45 years in good health. Sequenced input: blood. CDR3 sequence reads: CASSQDQVSGNTIYF. The CDR3 region has the DNA TGCGCCAGCAGCCAAGATCAGGTCTCTGGAAACACCATATATTTT.